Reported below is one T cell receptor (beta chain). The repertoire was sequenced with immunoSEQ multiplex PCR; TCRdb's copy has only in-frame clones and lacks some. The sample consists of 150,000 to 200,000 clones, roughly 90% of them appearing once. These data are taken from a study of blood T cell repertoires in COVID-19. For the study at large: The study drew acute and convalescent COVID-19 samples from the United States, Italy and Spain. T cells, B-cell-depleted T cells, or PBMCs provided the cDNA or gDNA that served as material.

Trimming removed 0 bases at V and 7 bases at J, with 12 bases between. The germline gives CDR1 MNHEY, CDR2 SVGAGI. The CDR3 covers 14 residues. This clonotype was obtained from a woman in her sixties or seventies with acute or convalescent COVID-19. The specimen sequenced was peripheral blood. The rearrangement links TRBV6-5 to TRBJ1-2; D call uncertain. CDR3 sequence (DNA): TGTGCCAGCAGTTACTCGATCGGGTCCTCTGGCTACACCTTC. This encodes CASSYSIGSSGYTF.